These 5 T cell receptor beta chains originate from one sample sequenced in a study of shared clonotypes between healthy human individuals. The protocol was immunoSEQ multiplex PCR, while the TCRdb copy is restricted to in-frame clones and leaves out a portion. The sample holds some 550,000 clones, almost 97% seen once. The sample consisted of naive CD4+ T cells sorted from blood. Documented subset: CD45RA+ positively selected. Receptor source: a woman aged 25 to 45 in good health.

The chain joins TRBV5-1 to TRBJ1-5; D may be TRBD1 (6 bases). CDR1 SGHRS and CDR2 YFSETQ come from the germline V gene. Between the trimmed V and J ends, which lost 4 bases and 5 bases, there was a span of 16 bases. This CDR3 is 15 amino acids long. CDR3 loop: CASSLRGREDQPQHF. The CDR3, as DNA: TGCGCCAGCAGCCTTAGGGGGAGGGAGGATCAGCCCCAGCATTTT.

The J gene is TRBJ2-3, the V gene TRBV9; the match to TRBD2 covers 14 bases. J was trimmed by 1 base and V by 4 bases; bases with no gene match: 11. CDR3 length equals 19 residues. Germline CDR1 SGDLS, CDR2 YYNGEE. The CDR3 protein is CASSPEGLAGVGGTDTQYF. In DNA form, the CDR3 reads TGTGCCAGCAGCCCCGAGGGACTAGCGGGAGTTGGGGGCACAGATACGCAGTATTTT.

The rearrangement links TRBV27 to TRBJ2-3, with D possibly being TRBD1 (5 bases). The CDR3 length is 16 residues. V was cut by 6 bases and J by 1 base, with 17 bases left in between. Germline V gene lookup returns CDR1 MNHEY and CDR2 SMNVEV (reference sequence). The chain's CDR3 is CASRRERGVRTDTQYF. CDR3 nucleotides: TGTGCCAGCAGGAGAGAAAGGGGCGTTCGCACAGATACGCAGTATTTT.

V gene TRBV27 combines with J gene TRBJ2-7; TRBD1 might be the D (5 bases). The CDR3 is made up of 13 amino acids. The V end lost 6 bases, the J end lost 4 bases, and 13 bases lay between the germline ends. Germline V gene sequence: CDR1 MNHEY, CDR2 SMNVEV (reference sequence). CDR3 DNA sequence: TGTGCCAGCAGACAGGTTTCAGGTTACGAGCAGTACTTC. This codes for CASRQVSGYEQYF.

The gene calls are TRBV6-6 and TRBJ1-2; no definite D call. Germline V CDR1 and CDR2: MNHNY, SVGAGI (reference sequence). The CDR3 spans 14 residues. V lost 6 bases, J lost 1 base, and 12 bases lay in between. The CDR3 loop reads CASSSASFNYGYTF. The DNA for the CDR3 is TGTGCCAGCAGCTCAGCCAGTTTTAACTATGGCTACACCTTC.